This paragraph reports one T cell receptor beta chain. The data were obtained in a study of blood T cell repertoires in COVID-19. TCRdb's table, derived via immunoSEQ multiplex PCR, lists solely in-frame clones and lacks some. The sample has roughly 80,000 clones; roughly 80% are singletons. The CDR3 consists of 13 residues. The germline V and J ends were trimmed by 1 base and 2 bases, with 6 bases remaining between them. The germline gives CDR1 SGHTS, CDR2 YDEGEE. The TCR originated in a man aged 45-60 years with acute or convalescent COVID-19. Sequenced input: peripheral blood. This rearrangement joins TRBV5-8 to TRBJ1-2; D is undetermined. This CDR3 is CASSLRRNYGYTF. Written as DNA, the CDR3 is TGTGCCAGCAGCTTGAGGAGAAACTATGGCTACACCTTC.